These 22 T cell receptor beta chains originate from one sample sequenced in a study of CD8 T cells in ankylosing spondylitis. Study conclusions and caveats: A motif of under 10 highly homologous TCR beta variants was seen as apparently characteristic of ankylosing spondylitis blood.

TCRdb reprocessed the 5' RACE reads with MiXCR, giving one entry per CDR3 protein. The sample has hundreds of thousands of distinct CDR3 sequences; under 20% are singletons. Antigens of these TCRs are unknown. Specimen: blood, either unsorted or a sorted T cell fraction (not recorded which). The receptors stem from a male donor with ankylosing spondylitis.

This clonotype was detected only a few times. The chain is built from TRBV18 and TRBJ2-2; 7 bases agree with TRBD1. In germline, CDR1 is KGHSH, CDR2 LQKENI. The CDR3 contains 16 residues. The junction had 3 bases not matched to a gene; V was cut back by 2 bases and J by 0 bases. The CDR3 DNA follows: TGTGCCAGCTCACCAATGACAGGGTCGAACACCGGGGAGCTGTTTTTT. This translates into CASSPMTGSNTGELFF.

This chain joins TRBV3-1 and TRBJ1-2; D not certain. The germline V gene has CDR1 LGHDT and CDR2 YNNKEL (reference sequence). The CDR3 sequence is 13 residues long. Trimming pared 3 bases from V and 2 bases from J, leaving 7 bases between. CDR3 loop: CASSHGENYGYTF. The CDR3 bases are TGTGCCAGCAGCCACGGGGAGAACTATGGCTACACCTTC.

This clonotype was recorded a few times. The J gene is TRBJ1-2, the V gene TRBV7-8; 7 bases map to TRBD1. The germline V gene encodes CDR1 SGHVS and CDR2 FQNEAQ. This CDR3 is built from 16 residues. J gave up 2 bases and V 5 bases, and 11 bases lay outside the gene matches. CDR3 DNA: TGTGCCAGCAGCCCAGGGACAGCCGCCCGCAACTATGGCTACACCTTC. It yields the protein CASSPGTAARNYGYTF.

There are a few counts of this clonotype. The V and J genes are TRBV11-2 and TRBJ2-7, with D possibly being TRBD1 (6 bases). This CDR3 is 18 amino acids long. Trimming left V 2 bases short and J 0 bases short, with 20 bases between. Looked up from germline, CDR1 is SGHAT and CDR2 is FQNNGV. The CDR3 sequence is CASSLISGVGSLSYEQYF. The CDR3, as DNA: TGTGCCAGCAGCTTAATCTCAGGGGTCGGCAGTCTCTCCTACGAGCAGTACTTC.

This clonotype has at least ten counts. The genes are TRBV27 and TRBJ1-2, with D unclear. Germline V CDR1 and CDR2: MNHEY, SMNVEV (reference sequence). The CDR3 is 14 amino acids. Trimming stripped 5 bases from V and 10 bases from J, with 20 bases between. CDR3 DNA: TGTGCCAGCAGTCCCGCCGGGCCCGTAGTAGTCTACACCTTC. This gives the protein CASSPAGPVVVYTF.

This clonotype was seen more than once but under ten times. The chain combines TRBV29-1 with TRBJ2-3; 11 bases are a match to TRBD1. There are 15 residues in the CDR3. Germline CDR1 is SQVTM and CDR2 is ANQGSEA. J gave up 2 bases and V 4 bases, and 5 bases lay outside the gene matches. The CDR3 spells CSVGTGGYDTDTQYF. The CDR3 DNA sequence: TGCAGCGTTGGGACAGGGGGCTACGACACAGATACGCAGTATTTT.

The rearrangement joins TRBV30 to TRBJ2-2, with 8 bases fitting TRBD1. Germline V CDR1 and CDR2: GTSNPN, SVGIG (reference sequence). After removal of 3 bases from V and 5 bases from J, the junction contained 8 bases not matched to a gene. The CDR3 totals 15 residues. The CDR3 sequence: CAWSYRDRITGELFF. The DNA for the CDR3 is TGTGCCTGGAGCTACCGGGACAGGATTACCGGGGAGCTGTTTTTT.

This clonotype appeared a few times. V and J are TRBV3-1 and TRBJ2-7; 7 bases fit TRBD2. The junction had 5 bases not matched to a gene; V was cut back by 3 bases and J by 6 bases. Germline CDR1 is LGHDT and CDR2 is YNNKEL (reference sequence). CDR3 size: 13 residues. CDR3 sequence (DNA): TGTGCCAGCAGCCAGAGGACTAGTGGCGAGCAGTACTTC. Protein product: CASSQRTSGEQYF.

Ten or more counts support this clonotype. The V and J genes are TRBV7-8 and TRBJ2-5, with 13 positions matching TRBD2. The CDR3 runs to 16 residues. V trimming: 2 bases; J trimming: 5 bases; junction bases outside the gene matches: 5. Per the germline V gene, CDR1 is SGHVS and CDR2 is FQNEAQ. CDR3 nucleotides: TGTGCCAGCAGCTTAAGGACTAGCGGGGGTACGGAGACCCAGTACTTC. Translated, it gives CASSLRTSGGTETQYF. Drawing the rest from reference TRBV7-8 and TRBJ2-5, the complete variable domain is GAGVSQSPRYKVAKRGQDVALRCDPISGHVSLFWYQQALGQGPEFLTYFQNEAQLDKSGLPSDRFFAERPEGSVSTLKIQRTQQEDSAVYLCASSLRTSGGTETQYFGPGTRLLVL.

This chain uses TRBV10-3 with TRBJ1-4; perhaps TRBD1 as D (6 bases). This CDR3 contains 18 residues. CDR1 and CDR2 (germline): ENHRY, SYGVKD. Trimming cost V 2 bases and J 4 bases, with 20 bases left between them. CDR3 sequence: CAISEGWTSDRSNEKLFF. The DNA of the CDR3 is TGTGCCATCAGTGAGGGCTGGACTTCGGACAGAAGTAATGAAAAACTGTTTTTT.

V is TRBV7-3 and J is TRBJ2-3, with 9 bases matching TRBD2. In germline, CDR1 is SGHTA, CDR2 FQGTGA. The CDR3 extends over 14 amino acids. Unmatched junction bases numbered 4, after V lost 5 bases and J lost 4 bases. CDR3 sequence reads: CASSKAGGADTQYF. The CDR3 DNA sequence: TGTGCCAGCAGCAAAGCGGGAGGTGCAGATACGCAGTATTTT.

CDR3 residues: CASSGDTGGGTEAFF. The CDR3 coding sequence is TGCGCCAGCAGCGGGGATACAGGGGGCGGCACTGAAGCTTTCTTT. The chain has TRBV5-1 and TRBJ1-1; 9 bases line up with TRBD1. This CDR3 contains 15 residues. J was trimmed by 4 bases and V by 4 bases; bases with no gene match: 8. The germline V gene encodes CDR1 SGHRS and CDR2 YFSETQ.

This clonotype was counted between two and nine times. The chain is built from TRBV27 and TRBJ2-7, with D tentatively TRBD1 or TRBD2 (5 bases each). The germline V gene encodes CDR1 MNHEY and CDR2 SMNVEV (reference sequence). V was trimmed by 6 bases and J by 2 bases, leaving 17 bases between them. CDR3 length: 15 amino acids. CDR3 residues: CASSPVGLGAYEQYF. The CDR3 region has the DNA TGTGCCAGCAGCCCCGTCGGGCTGGGGGCCTACGAGCAGTACTTC.

The gene calls are TRBV20-1 and TRBJ2-7; D is perhaps TRBD1 or TRBD2 (5 bases each). This CDR3 has 12 residues. CDR1 is DFQATT and CDR2 is SNEGSKA in the germline V gene (reference sequence). Trimming removed 7 bases from V and 7 bases from J, with 17 bases in between. CDR3 in DNA: TGCAGTGGGCGGACTGGGGCGGAGGAGCAGTACTTC. Its translation is CSGRTGAEEQYF.

In its sample, this clonotype was seen many times. The gene calls are TRBV18 and TRBJ2-2; D remains unclear. Germline V lookup: CDR1 KGHSH, CDR2 LQKENI. The V end was cut by 2 bases, the J end by 4 bases, with 8 bases between. The CDR3 has 14 amino acids. CDR3 amino acids: CASSPSRSTGELFF. The CDR3 DNA reads TGTGCCAGCTCACCATCCCGGAGCACCGGGGAGCTGTTTTTT.

The V call is TRBV4-1, the J call TRBJ1-6, with D unclear. Germline V lookup: CDR1 MGHRA, CDR2 YSYEKL. CDR3 size: 16 residues. Trimming took off 4 bases at V and 6 bases at J, with 16 bases between the two ends. The chain's CDR3 is CASSPPPDRLNSPLHF. CDR3 bases: TGCGCCAGCAGCCCCCCTCCGGATAGGCTTAATTCACCCCTCCACTTT.

J is TRBJ1-2 and V is TRBV7-6; 7 nucleotides agree with TRBD1. Germline V CDR1 and CDR2: SGHVS, FNYEAQ. The CDR3 loop spans 19 amino acids. J lost 4 bases, V lost 5 bases, and 22 bases had no gene match. The CDR3 here is CASSPPGSPTGPESYGYTF. The CDR3 DNA is TGTGCCAGCAGCCCACCAGGTTCTCCGACAGGGCCGGAATCCTATGGCTACACCTTC.

This sequence joins TRBV20-1 and TRBJ1-1, with D perhaps TRBD1 (5 bases). V was clipped by 4 bases and J by 3 bases, with 15 bases between them. This CDR3 contains 14 residues. Germline CDR1 reads DFQATT; CDR2 reads SNEGSKA (reference sequence). CDR3 protein: CSATPGRGDTEAFF. CDR3 sequence (DNA): TGCAGTGCTACACCGGGACGGGGGGACACTGAAGCTTTCTTT.

The rearrangement uses TRBV19 and TRBJ1-1, with TRBD1 matching over 10 bases. The CDR3 runs to 15 residues. V trimming: 6 bases; J trimming: 1 base; junction bases outside the gene matches: 5. The germline V gene has CDR1 LNHDA and CDR2 SQIVND (reference sequence). For the CDR3, the DNA is TGTGCCAGTAGAGACAGGGGGCGGAGGAACACTGAAGCTTTCTTT. Translating it yields CASRDRGRRNTEAFF.

This clonotype was counted only a few times. The rearrangement joins TRBV25-1 to TRBJ2-1, with a tentative D call TRBD1 (6 bases). V lost 3 bases, J lost 6 bases, and 21 bases lay in between. This CDR3 region has 17 residues. CDR1 is MGHDK, CDR2 SYGVNS, per germline. CDR3 sequence reads: CASSDQVRGARSNEQFF. CDR3 nucleotide sequence: TGTGCCAGCAGTGACCAAGTCAGGGGTGCCAGATCCAATGAGCAGTTCTTC.

V is TRBV11-2 and J is TRBJ2-7, with D perhaps matching TRBD1 or TRBD2 (5 bases each). Trimming left V 5 bases short and J 7 bases short, with 21 bases between. CDR3 length: 15 amino acids. Germline CDR1 is SGHAT and CDR2 is FQNNGV. For the CDR3, the DNA is TGTGCCAGCAGCCAATCAGGATACCAGGGAGAAGAGCAGTACTTC. Amino acid sequence: CASSQSGYQGEEQYF.

The chain uses TRBV9 and TRBJ2-1; 13 nucleotides match TRBD2. Germline trimming cut 3 bases from V and 8 bases from J; bases unmatched to any gene: 8. In germline, CDR1 is SGDLS, CDR2 YYNGEE. CDR3 size: 16 residues. The chain's CDR3 is CASSGRTGTSGDEQFF. DNA of the CDR3: TGTGCCAGCAGCGGAAGAACCGGGACTAGCGGGGATGAGCAGTTCTTC.